The next 17 T cell receptor beta chains were all read from a single sample in a study of CD8 T cells in ankylosing spondylitis. A single record per CDR3 protein comes from TCRdb applying MiXCR to the 5' RACE reads. The data show 85,000 to 100,000 distinct CDR3 sequences, around 10% seen once. Source material: blood, either unsorted or a sorted T cell fraction (not recorded which). Receptor source: a male donor with ankylosing spondylitis or in good health (not recorded which).

About this clonotype itself: Possible read error: a much larger clone is one base away. The chain uses TRBV30 and TRBJ2-7, with no clear D. The germline V gene encodes CDR1 GTSNPN and CDR2 SVGIG (reference sequence). This CDR3 has 11 residues. CDR3 coding DNA: TGTGCCTGGAGTGCGACCTTCGCGCCCTCGTTC. Its protein product is CAWSATFAPSF.

There are many counts of this clonotype. For the CDR3, the DNA is TGTGCCAGCAGCCCTACCGCAAATGAGCAGTTCTTC. This sequence encodes CASSPTANEQFF. This chain uses TRBV7-9 with TRBJ2-1; no clear D. V gave up 5 bases and J gave up 7 bases, with 9 bases separating them. CDR3 length: 12 amino acids. Germline-derived CDR1 and CDR2 are SEHNR and FQNEAQ (reference sequence).

This clonotype was counted between two and nine times. The V gene is TRBV7-2, the J gene TRBJ2-5, with 7 bases lining up with TRBD2. The CDR3 is 14 residues long. CDR1 and CDR2 (germline): SGHTA, FQGNSA. V trimming: 6 bases; J trimming: 5 bases; junction bases outside the gene matches: 9. The CDR3 spells CASSPRNSGETQYF. The CDR3 DNA is TGTGCCAGCAGTCCACGGAATAGCGGGGAGACCCAGTACTTC.

This clonotype was recorded many times. The chain is built from TRBV20-1 and TRBJ2-2; either TRBD1 or TRBD2 may fit D (5 bases each). CDR1 is DFQATT and CDR2 is SNEGSKA in the germline V gene (reference sequence). This CDR3 is built from 16 residues. Trimming cost V 1 base and J 0 bases, with 12 bases left between them. This CDR3 is CSARVLGTANTGELFF. The CDR3 bases are TGCAGTGCTAGAGTATTGGGGACGGCGAACACCGGGGAGCTGTTTTTT.

This clonotype was recorded at least ten times. The chain carries TRBV5-1 and TRBJ2-2, with unresolved D. The ends were cut back, 0 bases at V and 2 bases at J, with 5 bases in the middle. Germline V gene data show CDR1 as SGHRS and CDR2 as YFSETQ. This CDR3 is built from 14 residues. The CDR3 nucleotides are TGCGCCAGCAGCTTGGCTCTTAACACCGGGGAGCTGTTTTTT. Translated: CASSLALNTGELFF.

This clonotype occurred many times. The genes are TRBV6-4 and TRBJ2-6; no clear D. The length of the CDR3 is 16 residues. Germline CDR1 reads MRHNA; CDR2 reads SNTAGT. V was pared by 5 bases and J by 1 base, with 12 bases between. The CDR3 DNA follows: TGTGCCAGCAGTCACGAGCGCATTTCTGGGGCCAACGTCCTGACTTTC. Protein sequence: CASSHERISGANVLTF.

This clonotype was recorded at least ten times. V is TRBV13 and J is TRBJ2-5; D might be TRBD1 (6 bases). The CDR3 is 13 amino acids. Germline V CDR1 and CDR2: PRHDT, FYEKMQ (reference sequence). V was trimmed by 4 bases and J by 6 bases, leaving 12 bases between them. Written as DNA, the CDR3 is TGTGCCAGCAGCTCAGGGGACGGGAAGACCCAGTACTTC. Protein product: CASSSGDGKTQYF.

At least ten counts were recorded for this clonotype. The gene calls are TRBV2 and TRBJ2-1; 8 nucleotides agree with TRBD2. From germline, CDR1 is SNHLY and CDR2 FYNNEI. The trim removed 2 bases at V and 5 bases at J, leaving 5 bases unmatched. The CDR3 runs to 15 residues. The CDR3 DNA is TGTGCCAGCAGTGAACGACGGGGGGGAGACAATGAGCAGTTCTTC. Protein sequence: CASSERRGGDNEQFF. The full variable domain, rest sourced from reference TRBV2 and TRBJ2-1, is EPEVTQTPSHQVTQMGQEVILRCVPISNHLYFYWYRQILGQKVEFLVSFYNNEISEKSEIFDDQFSVERPDGSNFTLKIRSTKLEDSAMYFCASSERRGGDNEQFFGPGTRLTVL.

As regards this clonotype: Relative to the germline gene, one junction end is altered; a read error may explain this. The V call is TRBV2, the J call TRBJ1-5, with D unclear. The CDR3 totals 15 residues. The germline gives CDR1 SNHLY, CDR2 FYNNEI. The DNA of the CDR3 is TGTTCCAGCACCGAGAGAGGCGGCCGTGATTATCCCCAGCATTTT. It yields the protein CSSTERGGRDYPQHF.

This clonotype occurred a few times. The genes are TRBV2 and TRBJ2-5; D remains unclear. With 0 bases removed from V and 5 bases from J, the gap between germline ends came to 4 bases. The CDR3 loop spans 12 amino acids. Per germline, CDR1 SNHLY and CDR2 FYNNEI. The CDR3 loop reads CASSEAVETQYF. Here the CDR3 DNA reads TGTGCCAGCAGTGAAGCTGTGGAGACCCAGTACTTC.

V gene TRBV3-1 combines with J gene TRBJ2-5; 7 bases match TRBD1. The V gene end was trimmed by 0 bases and the J gene end by 5 bases; junction bases not matched to a gene: 15. Germline values: CDR1 LGHDT, CDR2 YNNKEL (reference sequence). The CDR3 consists of 18 residues. CDR3 nucleotide sequence: TGTGCCAGCAGCCAAGAACTGCTTCGACAGGGTCGAGGGGAGACCCAGTACTTC. Its translation is CASSQELLRQGRGETQYF.

There are many counts of this clonotype. The chain joins TRBV20-1 to TRBJ2-5; 9 bases agree with TRBD2. The CDR3 totals 16 residues. Looked up from germline, CDR1 is DFQATT and CDR2 is SNEGSKA (reference sequence). V shed 3 bases, J shed 1 base, and the junction held 9 bases outside the gene matches. CDR3: CSARGKPGLAQETQYF. As DNA, the CDR3 is TGCAGTGCTAGGGGGAAGCCGGGACTAGCCCAAGAGACCCAGTACTTC.

The chain joins TRBV7-8 to TRBJ2-7, with 7 bases that match TRBD1. The CDR3 runs to 15 residues. Germline-derived CDR1 and CDR2 are SGHVS and FQNEAQ. Unmatched junction bases numbered 9, after V lost 4 bases and J lost 3 bases. CDR3 protein: CASSWGTETNYEQYF. DNA of the CDR3: TGTGCCAGCAGCTGGGGGACAGAGACCAACTACGAGCAGTACTTC.

This clonotype occurred a few times. Mismatch with germline at one junction end may stem from a read error. The V gene is TRBV5-1, the J gene TRBJ2-7; the match to TRBD1 covers 10 bases. Germline assignment: CDR1 SGHRS and CDR2 YFSETQ. There are 16 residues in the CDR3. CDR3 amino acids: CASSLDRGSRSYEQYF. CDR3 sequence (DNA): TGCGCCAGCAGTTTGGACAGGGGGTCGAGGTCCTACGAGCAGTACTTC.

About this clonotype: This sequence may be a read error, since a much larger clone differs from it by one base. In DNA form, the CDR3 reads TGTGCCAGCACTGGGGACAGCCAAGAGACCCAGTACTTC. This translates into CASTGDSQETQYF. The chain has TRBV12-3 or TRBV12-4 and TRBJ2-5; 7 nucleotides agree with TRBD1. V was pared by 7 bases and J by 1 base, with 3 bases of the junction left unmatched. The CDR3 runs to 13 residues.

This clonotype was found many times. The V call is TRBV5-1, the J call TRBJ1-3, with D perhaps TRBD1 (5 bases). V was clipped by 4 bases and J by 0 bases, with 14 bases between them. The CDR3 sequence is 16 residues long. Germline V lookup: CDR1 SGHRS, CDR2 YFSETQ. The CDR3 protein is CASSPGPLGSGNTIYF. The CDR3 DNA reads TGCGCCAGCAGCCCGGGACCTTTGGGCTCTGGAAACACCATATATTTT.

This clonotype was recorded at least ten times. This sequence joins TRBV7-9 and TRBJ1-1; TRBD1 matches 7 bases. The V segment lost 5 bases and the J segment 1 base; nucleotides outside the gene matches: 13. Per germline, CDR1 SEHNR and CDR2 FQNEAQ (reference sequence). There are 17 residues in the CDR3. The chain's CDR3 is CASSPTLTGDGNTEAFF. The CDR3 DNA sequence: TGTGCCAGCAGCCCTACCCTCACAGGGGATGGGAACACTGAAGCTTTCTTT.